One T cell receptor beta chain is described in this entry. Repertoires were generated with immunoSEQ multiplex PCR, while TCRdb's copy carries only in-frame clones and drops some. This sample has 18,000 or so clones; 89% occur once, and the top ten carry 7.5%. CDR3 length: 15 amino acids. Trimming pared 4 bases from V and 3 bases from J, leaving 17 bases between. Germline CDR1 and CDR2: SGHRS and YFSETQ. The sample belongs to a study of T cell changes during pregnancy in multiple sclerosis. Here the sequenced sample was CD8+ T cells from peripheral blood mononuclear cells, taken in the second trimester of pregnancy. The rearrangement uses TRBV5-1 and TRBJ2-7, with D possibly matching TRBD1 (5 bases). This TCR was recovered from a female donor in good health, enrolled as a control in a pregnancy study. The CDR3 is CASSTTTGSLYEQYF. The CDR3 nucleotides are TGCGCCAGCAGCACAACTACAGGTTCTCTCTACGAGCAGTACTTC.